The following is a T cell receptor (beta chain) sequence with its context. Sequence at one end of the junction differs from germline and may be a read error. Sequencing used immunoSEQ multiplex PCR; TCRdb keeps in-frame clones, though not all of them. The sample consists of under 90,000 clones, under 95% of them appearing once. The sample originates from a study of T cell changes during pregnancy in multiple sclerosis. The sequence was obtained from a female donor in good health, enrolled as a control in a pregnancy study. Sequenced here: peripheral blood, sampled in the second trimester of pregnancy.

In DNA, the CDR3 is TGCGCCAGCAGTTTGGGTGTATCCGAGCAGTACTTC. Translating it yields CASSLGVSEQYF. The chain recombines TRBV5-1 with TRBJ2-7; D gene unclear. Germline lookup yields CDR1 SGHRS and CDR2 YFSETQ. This CDR3 spans 12 amino acids. Looking up the rest from reference TRBV5-1 and TRBJ2-7 gives the full variable domain: KAGVTQTPRYLIKTRGQQVTLSCSPISGHRSVSWYQQTPGQGLQFLFEYFSETQRNKGNFPGRFSGRQFSNSRSEMNVSTLELGDSALYLCASSLGVSEQYFGPGTRLTVT.